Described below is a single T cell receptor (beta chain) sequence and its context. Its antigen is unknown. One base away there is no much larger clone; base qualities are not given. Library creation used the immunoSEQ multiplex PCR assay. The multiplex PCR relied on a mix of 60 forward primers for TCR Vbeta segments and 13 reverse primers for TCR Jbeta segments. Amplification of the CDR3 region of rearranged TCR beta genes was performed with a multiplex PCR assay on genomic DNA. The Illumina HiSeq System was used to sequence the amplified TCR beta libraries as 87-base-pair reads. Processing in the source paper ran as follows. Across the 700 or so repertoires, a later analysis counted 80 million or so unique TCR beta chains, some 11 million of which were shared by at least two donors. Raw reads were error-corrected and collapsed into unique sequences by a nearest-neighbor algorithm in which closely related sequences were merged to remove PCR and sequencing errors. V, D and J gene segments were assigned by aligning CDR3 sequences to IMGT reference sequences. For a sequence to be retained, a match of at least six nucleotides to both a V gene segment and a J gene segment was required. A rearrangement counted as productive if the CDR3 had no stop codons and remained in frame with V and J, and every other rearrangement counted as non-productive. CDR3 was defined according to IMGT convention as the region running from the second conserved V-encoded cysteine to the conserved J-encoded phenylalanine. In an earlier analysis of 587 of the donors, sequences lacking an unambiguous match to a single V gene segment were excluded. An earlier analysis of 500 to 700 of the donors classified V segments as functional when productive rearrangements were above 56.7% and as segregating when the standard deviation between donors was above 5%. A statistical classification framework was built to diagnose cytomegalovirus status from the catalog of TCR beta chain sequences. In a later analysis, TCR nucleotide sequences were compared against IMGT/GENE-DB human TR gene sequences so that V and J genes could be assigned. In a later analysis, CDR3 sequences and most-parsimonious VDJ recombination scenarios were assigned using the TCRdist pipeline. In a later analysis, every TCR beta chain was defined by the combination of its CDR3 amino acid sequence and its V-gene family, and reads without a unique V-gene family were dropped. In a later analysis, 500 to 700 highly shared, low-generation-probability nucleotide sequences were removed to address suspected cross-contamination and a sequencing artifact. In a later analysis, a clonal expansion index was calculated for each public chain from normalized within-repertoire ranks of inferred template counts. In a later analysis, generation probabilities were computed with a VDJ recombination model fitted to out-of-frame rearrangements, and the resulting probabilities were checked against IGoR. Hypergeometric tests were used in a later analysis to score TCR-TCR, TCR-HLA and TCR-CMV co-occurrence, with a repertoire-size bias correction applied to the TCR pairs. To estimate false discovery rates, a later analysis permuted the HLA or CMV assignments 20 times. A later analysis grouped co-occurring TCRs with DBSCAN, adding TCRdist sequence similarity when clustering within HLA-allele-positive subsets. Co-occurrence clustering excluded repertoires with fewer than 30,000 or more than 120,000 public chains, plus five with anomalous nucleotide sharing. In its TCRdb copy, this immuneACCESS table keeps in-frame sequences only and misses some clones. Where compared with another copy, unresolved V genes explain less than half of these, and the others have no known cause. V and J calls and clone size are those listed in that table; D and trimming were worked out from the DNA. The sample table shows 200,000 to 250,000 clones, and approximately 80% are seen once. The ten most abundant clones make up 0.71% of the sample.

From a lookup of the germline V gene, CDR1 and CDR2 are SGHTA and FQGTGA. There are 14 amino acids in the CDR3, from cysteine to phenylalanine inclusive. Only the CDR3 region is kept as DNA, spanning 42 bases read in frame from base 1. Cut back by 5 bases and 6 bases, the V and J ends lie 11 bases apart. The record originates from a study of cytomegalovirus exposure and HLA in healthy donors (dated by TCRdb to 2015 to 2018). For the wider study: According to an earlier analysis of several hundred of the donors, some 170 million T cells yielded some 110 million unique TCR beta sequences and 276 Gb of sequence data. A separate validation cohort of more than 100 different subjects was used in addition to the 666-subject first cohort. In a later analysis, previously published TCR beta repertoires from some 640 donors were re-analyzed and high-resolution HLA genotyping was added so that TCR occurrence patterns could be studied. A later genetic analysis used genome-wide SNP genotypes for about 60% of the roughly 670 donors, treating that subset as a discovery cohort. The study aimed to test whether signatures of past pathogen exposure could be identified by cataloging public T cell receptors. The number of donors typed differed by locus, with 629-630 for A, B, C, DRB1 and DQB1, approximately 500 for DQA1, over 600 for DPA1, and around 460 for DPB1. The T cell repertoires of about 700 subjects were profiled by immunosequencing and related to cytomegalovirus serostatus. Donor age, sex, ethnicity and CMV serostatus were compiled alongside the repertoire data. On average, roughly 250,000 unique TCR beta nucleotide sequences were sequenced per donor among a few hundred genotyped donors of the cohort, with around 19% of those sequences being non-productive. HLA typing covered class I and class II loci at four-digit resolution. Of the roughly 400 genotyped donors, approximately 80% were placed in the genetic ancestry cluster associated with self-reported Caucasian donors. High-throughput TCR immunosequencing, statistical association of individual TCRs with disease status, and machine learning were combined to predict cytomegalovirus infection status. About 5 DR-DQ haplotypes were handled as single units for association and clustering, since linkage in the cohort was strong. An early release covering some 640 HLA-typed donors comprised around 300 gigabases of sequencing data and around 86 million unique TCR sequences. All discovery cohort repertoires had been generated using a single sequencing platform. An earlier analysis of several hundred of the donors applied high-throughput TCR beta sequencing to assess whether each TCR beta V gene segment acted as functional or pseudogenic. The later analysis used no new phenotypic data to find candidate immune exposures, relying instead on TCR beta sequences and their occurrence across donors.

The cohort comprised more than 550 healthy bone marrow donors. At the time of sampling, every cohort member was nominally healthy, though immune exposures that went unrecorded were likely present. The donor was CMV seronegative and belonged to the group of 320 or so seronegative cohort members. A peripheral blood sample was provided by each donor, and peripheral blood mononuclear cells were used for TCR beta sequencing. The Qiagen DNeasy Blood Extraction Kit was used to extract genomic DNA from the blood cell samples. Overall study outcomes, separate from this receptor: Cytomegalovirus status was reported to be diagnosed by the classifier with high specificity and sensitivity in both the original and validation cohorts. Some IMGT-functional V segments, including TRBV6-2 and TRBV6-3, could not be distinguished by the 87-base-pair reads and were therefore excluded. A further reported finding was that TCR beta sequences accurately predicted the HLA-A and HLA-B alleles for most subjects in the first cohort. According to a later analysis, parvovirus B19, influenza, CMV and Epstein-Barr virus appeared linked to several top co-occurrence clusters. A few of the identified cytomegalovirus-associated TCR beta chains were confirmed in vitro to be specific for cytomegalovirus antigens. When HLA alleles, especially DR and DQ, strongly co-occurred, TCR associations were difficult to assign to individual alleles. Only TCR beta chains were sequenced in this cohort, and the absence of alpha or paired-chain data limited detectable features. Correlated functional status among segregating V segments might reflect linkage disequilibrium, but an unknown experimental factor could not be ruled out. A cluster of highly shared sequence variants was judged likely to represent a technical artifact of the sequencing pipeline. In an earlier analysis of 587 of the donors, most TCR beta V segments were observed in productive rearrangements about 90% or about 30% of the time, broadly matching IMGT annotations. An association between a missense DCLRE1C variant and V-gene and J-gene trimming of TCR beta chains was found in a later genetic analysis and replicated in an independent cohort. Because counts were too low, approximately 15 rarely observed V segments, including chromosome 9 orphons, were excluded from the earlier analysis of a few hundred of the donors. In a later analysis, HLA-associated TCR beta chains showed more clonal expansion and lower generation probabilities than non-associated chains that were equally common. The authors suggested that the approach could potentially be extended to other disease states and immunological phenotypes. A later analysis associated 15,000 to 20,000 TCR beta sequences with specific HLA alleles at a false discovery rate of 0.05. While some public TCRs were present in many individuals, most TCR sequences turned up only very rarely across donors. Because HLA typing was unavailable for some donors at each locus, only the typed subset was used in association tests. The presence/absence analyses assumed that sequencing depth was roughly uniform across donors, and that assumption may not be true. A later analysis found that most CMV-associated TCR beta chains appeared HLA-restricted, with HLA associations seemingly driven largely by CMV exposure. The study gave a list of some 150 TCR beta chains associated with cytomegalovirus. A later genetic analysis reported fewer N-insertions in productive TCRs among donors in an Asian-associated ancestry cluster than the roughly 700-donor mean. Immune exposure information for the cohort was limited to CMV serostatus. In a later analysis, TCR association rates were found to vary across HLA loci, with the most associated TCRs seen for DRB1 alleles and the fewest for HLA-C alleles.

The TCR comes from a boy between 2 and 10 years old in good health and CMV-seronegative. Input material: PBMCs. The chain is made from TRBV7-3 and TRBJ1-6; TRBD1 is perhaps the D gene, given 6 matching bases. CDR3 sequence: CASSAGTSNSPLHF. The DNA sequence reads TGTGCCAGCAGCGCCGGGACATCTAATTCACCCCTCCACTTT.